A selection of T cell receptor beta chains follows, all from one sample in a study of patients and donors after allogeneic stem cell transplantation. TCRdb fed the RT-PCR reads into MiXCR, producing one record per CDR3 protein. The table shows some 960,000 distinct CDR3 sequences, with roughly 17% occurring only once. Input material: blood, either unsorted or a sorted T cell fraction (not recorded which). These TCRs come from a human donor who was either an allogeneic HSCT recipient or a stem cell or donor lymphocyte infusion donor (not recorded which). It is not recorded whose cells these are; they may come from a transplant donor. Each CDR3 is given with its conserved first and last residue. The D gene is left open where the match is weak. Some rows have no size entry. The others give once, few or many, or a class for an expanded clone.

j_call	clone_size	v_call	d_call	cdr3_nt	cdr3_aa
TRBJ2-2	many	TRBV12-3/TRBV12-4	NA	TGTGCCAGCAGTCCTTCCCGATCCGGGGAGCTGTTTTTT	CASSPSRSGELFF
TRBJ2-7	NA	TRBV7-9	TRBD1	TGTGCCAGCAGCTTACTCGGGACAGGGTTGGACGAGCAGTACTTC	CASSLLGTGLDEQYF
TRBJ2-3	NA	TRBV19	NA	TGTGCCAGCTCCAGGGAGGTTGGCCCGCAGTATTTT	CASSREVGPQYF
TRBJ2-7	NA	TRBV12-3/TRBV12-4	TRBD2	TGTGCCAGCAGTTTAAGGGAGCTAGCGGGTGGAGCCTACGAGCAGTACTTC	CASSLRELAGGAYEQYF
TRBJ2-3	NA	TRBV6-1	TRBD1	TGTGCCAGCAGTAAGGGACAGTCTTCAGATACGCAGTATTTT	CASSKGQSSDTQYF
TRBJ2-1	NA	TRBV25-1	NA	TGTGCCAGCAGTGATACTCGAAATGTTCGCTACAATGAGCAGTTCTTC	CASSDTRNVRYNEQFF
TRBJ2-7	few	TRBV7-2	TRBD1	TGTGCCAGCAGCTTAACGGACAGGGGTTGGGAGCAGTACTTC	CASSLTDRGWEQYF
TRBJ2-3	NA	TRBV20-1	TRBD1	TGCAGTGCTAGAGACCCCGGGACAGGGACGGATACGCAGTATTTT	CSARDPGTGTDTQYF
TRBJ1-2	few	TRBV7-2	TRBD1	TGTGCCAGCAGCCCGAGCGGGACAGGGGCCCGAAACTATGGCTACACCTTC	CASSPSGTGARNYGYTF
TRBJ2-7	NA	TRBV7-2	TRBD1	TGTGCCAGCAGCTTGTCGCGGGACAGGGGAGGAGAGCAGTACTTC	CASSLSRDRGGEQYF
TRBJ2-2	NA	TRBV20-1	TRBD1	TGCAGTGCTAGAGTCCCAGGAGAACAGGGGGGGCTGTTTTTT	CSARVPGEQGGLFF
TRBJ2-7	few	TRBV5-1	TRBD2	TGCGCCAGCAGCCCGGCGGGGGGCCATACCTACGAGCAGTACTTC	CASSPAGGHTYEQYF
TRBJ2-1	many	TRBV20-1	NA	TGCAGCCTCGACCCACAGCAGCACAATGAGCAGTTCTTC	CSLDPQQHNEQFF
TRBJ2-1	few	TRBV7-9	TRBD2	TGTGCCAGCAGCTTAGCGCGGGAGGTGAATGAGCAGTTCTTC	CASSLAREVNEQFF
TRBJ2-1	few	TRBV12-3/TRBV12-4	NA	TGTGCCAGCAGTCCACGACAGGACAATGAGCAGTTCTTC	CASSPRQDNEQFF
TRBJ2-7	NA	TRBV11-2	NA	TGTGCCAGCAGCTTAGGTAGTAGTCTCGGACTCCGAGCCACCTACGAGCAGTACTTC	CASSLGSSLGLRATYEQYF
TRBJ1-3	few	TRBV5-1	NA	TGCGCCAGCAGCGTTCTTCAGGGCTCTGGAAACACCATATATTTT	CASSVLQGSGNTIYF
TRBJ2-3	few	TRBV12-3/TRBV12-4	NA	TGTGCCAGCAGGCCTCTAGCGTTCTCCACAGATACGCAGTATTTT	CASRPLAFSTDTQYF
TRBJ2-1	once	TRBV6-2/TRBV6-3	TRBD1	TGTGCCAGCAGTGCAGGGACAGTGGGCAATGAGCAGTTCTTC	CASSAGTVGNEQFF
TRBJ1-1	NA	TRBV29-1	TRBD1	TGCAGCGTGGACCAGACAGGGAGGAACACTGAAGCTTCCTTT	CSVDQTGRNTEASF
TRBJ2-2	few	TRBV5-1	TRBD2	TGCGCCAGCCAAATACTAGCGGGAGTTGCTGGGGAGCTGTTTTTT	CASQILAGVAGELFF
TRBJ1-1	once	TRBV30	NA	TGTGCCTGGAGTAGTAAGACGGCTTTCTTT	CAWSSKTAFF
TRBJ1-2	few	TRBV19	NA	TGTGCCAGTAGTAAAAGGGGCCTAGGCTACACCTTC	CASSKRGLGYTF